Ten or more counts support the clone carrying this T cell receptor (beta chain). Antigen: not known. Germline V gene data show CDR1 as MNHNY and CDR2 as SVGAGI (reference sequence). After removal of 6 bases from V and 5 bases from J, the junction contained 8 bases not matched to a gene. This CDR3 is built from 14 residues. Individual cDNA molecules were tagged with unique molecular identifiers. TCRdb re-called the 5' RACE reads through MiXCR, storing one row per CDR3 protein. The table has tens of thousands of distinct CDR3 sequences, 5% seen once. These data are taken from a study of early T cells in non-severe SARS-CoV-2 infection. Study at large: The sequenced material was bulk RNA from unsorted whole blood, and its chains were unpaired.

Findings and limits, study-wide: Private and CD4 specificities were missed by VDJdb matching, skewed to anti-spike CD8.

The sample in question was whole blood, obtained at baseline. The chain uses TRBV6-6 and TRBJ2-7; TRBD1 agrees at 9 bases. The sequence was obtained from an adult who was a healthcare worker with PCR-confirmed SARS-CoV-2 infection or an uninfected control (not recorded which). CDR3 sequence reads: CASRPGQGIDEQYF. The CDR3 nucleotides are TGTGCCAGCAGGCCGGGACAGGGTATCGACGAGCAGTACTTC.